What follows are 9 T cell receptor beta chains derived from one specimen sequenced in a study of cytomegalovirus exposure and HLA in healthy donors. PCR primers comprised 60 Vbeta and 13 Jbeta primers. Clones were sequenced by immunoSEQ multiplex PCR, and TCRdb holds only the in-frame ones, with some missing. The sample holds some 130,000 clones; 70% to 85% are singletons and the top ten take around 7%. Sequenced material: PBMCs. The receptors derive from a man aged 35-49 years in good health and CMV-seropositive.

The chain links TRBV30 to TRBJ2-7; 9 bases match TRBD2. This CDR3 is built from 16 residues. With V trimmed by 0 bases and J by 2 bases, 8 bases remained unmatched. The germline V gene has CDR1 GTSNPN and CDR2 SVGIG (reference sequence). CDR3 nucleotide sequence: TGTGCCTGGAGTGTCTCGGCGACTAGCGGTGCCTACGAGCAGTACTTC. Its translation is CAWSVSATSGAYEQYF.

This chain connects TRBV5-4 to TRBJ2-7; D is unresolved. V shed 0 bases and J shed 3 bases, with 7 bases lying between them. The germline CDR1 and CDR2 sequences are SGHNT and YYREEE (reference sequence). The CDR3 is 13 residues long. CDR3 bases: TGTGCCAGCAGCTTGGGGCAAAACTACGAGCAGTACTTC. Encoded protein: CASSLGQNYEQYF.

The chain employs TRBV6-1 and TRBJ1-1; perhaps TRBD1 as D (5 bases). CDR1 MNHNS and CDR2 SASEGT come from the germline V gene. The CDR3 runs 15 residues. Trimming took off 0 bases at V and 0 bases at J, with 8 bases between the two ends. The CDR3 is CASSEAGQMNTEAFF. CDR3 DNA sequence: TGTGCCAGCAGTGAAGCCGGACAAATGAACACTGAAGCTTTCTTT.

For the CDR3, the DNA is TGCGCCAGCAGCCACGCTGTCCAGGCACTTGAGCAGTACTTC. Residues: CASSHAVQALEQYF. The chain recombines TRBV4-1 with TRBJ2-7; the D is unclear. CDR1 and CDR2 (germline): MGHRA, YSYEKL. The CDR3 contains 14 residues. The germline V and J ends were trimmed by 3 bases and 7 bases, with 16 bases remaining between them.

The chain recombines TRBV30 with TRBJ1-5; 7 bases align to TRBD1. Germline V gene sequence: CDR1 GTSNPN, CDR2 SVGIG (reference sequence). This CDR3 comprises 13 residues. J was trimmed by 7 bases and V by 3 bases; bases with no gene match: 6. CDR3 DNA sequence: TGTGCCTGGAGCCCAGACAGGGAACAGCCCCAGCATTTT. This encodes CAWSPDREQPQHF.

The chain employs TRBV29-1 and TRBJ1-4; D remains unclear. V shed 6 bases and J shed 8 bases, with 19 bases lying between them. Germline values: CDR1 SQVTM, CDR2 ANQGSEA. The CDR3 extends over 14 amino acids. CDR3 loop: CSVAGEVRREKLFF. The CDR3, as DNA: TGCAGCGTCGCCGGAGAGGTCCGTAGAGAAAAACTGTTTTTT.

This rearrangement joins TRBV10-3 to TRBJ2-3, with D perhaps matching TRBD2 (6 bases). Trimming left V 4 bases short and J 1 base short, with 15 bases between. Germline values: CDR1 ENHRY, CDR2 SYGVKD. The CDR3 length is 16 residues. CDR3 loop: CAISGGGEVGTDTQYF. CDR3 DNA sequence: TGTGCCATCAGTGGGGGCGGGGAGGTCGGCACAGATACGCAGTATTTT.

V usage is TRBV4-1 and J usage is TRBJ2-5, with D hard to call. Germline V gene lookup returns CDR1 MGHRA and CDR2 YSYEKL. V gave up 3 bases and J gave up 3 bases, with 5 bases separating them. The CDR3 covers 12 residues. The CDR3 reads CASSQAKETQYF. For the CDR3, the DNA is TGCGCCAGCAGCCAGGCAAAAGAGACCCAGTACTTC.

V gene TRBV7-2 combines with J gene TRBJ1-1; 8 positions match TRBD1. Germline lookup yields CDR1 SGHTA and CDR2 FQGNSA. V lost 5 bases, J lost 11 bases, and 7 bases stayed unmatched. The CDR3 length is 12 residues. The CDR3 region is CASSETGVKAFF. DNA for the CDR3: TGTGCCAGCAGCGAGACAGGGGTAAAGGCTTTCTTT.